This T cell receptor (beta chain) stems from a study of T cells after yellow fever vaccination. Study-level information: Any fraction with a low cell number was prepared using SMART-Seq v4 Ultra Low Input. General study points: Most primary-vaccination clones reappeared after the booster (approximately 95% CD4, about 90% CD8).

CDR1 is DFQATT and CDR2 is SNEGSKA in the germline V gene (reference sequence). This CDR3 has 19 amino acids. Trimming removed 0 bases from V and 4 bases from J, with 28 bases in between. A few counts support this clonotype. As yet, its antigen is unknown. TCRdb redid the calling of the 5' RACE reads with MiXCR, one entry per CDR3 protein. The table has under 90,000 distinct CDR3 sequences, over 6% seen once. V gene TRBV20-1 combines with J gene TRBJ2-7; possibly TRBD2 for D (6 bases). The sequencing used CD8+ T cells sorted from PBMCs, collected roughly 47 days after the first yellow fever vaccination. The TCR originated in a man between 18 and 35 years old who received the YFV17D yellow fever vaccine. Written as DNA, the CDR3 is TGCAGTGCTAGAGATCAAAAGGGCGGAGGGCCCCTACAGCCGTACGAGCAGTACTTC. The encoded protein is CSARDQKGGGPLQPYEQYF.